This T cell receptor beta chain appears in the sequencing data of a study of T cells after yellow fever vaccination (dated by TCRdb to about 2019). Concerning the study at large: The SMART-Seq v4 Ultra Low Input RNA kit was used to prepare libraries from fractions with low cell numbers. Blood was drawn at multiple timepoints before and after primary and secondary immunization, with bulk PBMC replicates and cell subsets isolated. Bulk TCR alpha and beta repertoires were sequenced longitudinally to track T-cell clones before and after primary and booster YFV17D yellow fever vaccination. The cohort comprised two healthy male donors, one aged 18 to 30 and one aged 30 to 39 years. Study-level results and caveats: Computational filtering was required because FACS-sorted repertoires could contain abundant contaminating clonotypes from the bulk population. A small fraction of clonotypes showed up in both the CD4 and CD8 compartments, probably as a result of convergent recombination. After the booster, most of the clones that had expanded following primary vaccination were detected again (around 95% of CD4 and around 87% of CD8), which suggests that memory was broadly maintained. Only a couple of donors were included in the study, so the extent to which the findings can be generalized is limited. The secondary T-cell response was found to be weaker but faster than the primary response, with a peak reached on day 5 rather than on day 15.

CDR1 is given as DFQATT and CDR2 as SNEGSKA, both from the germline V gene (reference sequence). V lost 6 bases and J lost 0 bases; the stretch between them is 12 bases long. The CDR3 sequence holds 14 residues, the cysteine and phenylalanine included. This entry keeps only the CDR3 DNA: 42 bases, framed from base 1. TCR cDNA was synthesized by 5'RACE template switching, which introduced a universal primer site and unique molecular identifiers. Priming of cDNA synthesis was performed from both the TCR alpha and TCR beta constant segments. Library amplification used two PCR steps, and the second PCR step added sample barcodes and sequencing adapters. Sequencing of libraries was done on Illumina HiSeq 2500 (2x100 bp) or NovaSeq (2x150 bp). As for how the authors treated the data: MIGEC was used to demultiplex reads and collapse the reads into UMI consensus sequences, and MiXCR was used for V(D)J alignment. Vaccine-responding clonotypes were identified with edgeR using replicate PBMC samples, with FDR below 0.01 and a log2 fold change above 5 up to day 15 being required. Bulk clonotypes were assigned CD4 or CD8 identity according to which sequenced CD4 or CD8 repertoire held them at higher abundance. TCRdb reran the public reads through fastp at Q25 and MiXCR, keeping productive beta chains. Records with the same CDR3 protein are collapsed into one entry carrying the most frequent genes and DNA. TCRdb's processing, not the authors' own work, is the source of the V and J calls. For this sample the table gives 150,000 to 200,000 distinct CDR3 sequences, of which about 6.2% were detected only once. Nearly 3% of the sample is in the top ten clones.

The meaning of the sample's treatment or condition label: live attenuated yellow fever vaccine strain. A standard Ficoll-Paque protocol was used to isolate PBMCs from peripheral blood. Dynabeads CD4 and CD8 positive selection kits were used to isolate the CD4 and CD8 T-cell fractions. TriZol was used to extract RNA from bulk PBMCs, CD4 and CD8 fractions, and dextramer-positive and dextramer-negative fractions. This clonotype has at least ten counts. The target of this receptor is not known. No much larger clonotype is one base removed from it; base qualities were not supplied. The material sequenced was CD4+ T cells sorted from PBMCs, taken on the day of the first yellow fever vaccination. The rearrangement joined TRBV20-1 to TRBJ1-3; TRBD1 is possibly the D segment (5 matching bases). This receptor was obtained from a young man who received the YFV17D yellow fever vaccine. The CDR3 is CSARDFNSGNTIYF. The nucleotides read TGCAGTGCCCGGGACTTCAACTCTGGAAACACCATATATTTT.